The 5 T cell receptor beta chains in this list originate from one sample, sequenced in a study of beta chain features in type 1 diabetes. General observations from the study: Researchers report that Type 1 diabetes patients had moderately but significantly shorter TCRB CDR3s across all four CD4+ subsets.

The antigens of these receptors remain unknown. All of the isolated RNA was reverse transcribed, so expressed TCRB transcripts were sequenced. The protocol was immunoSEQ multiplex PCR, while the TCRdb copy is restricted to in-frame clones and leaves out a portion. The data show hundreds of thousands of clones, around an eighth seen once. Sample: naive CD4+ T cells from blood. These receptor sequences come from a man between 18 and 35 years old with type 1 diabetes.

The CDR3 nucleotides read TGTGCCACCAGCAGAGATCTAAATGAGCAGTTCTTC. This sequence encodes CATSRDLNEQFF. The genes are TRBV15 and TRBJ2-1; no clear D gene. Between the trimmed V and J ends, which lost 0 bases and 7 bases, there was a span of 4 bases. In germline, CDR1 is LNHNV, CDR2 YYDKDF (reference sequence). CDR3 length equals 12 residues.

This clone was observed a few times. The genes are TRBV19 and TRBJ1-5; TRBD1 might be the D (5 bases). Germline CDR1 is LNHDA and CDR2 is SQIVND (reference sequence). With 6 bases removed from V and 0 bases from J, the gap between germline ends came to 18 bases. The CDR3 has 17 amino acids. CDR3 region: CASSEGQALYSNQPQHF. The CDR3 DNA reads TGTGCCAGTAGCGAGGGGCAGGCCCTCTATAGCAATCAGCCCCAGCATTTT.

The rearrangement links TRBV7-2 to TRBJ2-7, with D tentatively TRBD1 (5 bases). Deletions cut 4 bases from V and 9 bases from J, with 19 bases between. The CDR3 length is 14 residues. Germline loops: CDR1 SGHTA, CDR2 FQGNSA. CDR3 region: CASSSLHSAGMQYF. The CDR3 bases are TGTGCCAGCAGCTCACTTCATTCGGCAGGGATGCAGTACTTC.

The CDR3 DNA reads TGCGCCAGCAGCTTGAGTAGCGGGGGCACGGATGAGCAGTTCTTC. Translation gives CASSLSSGGTDEQFF. The J gene is TRBJ2-1, the V gene TRBV5-1; 9 positions match TRBD2. Germline V lookup: CDR1 SGHRS, CDR2 YFSETQ. The CDR3 runs to 15 residues. The ends lost 1 base at V and 8 bases at J; junction bases unmatched: 7. Based on the CDR3 plus reference TRBV5-1 and TRBJ2-1, the full variable domain is KAGVTQTPRYLIKTRGQQVTLSCSPISGHRSVSWYQQTPGQGLQFLFEYFSETQRNKGNFPGRFSGRQFSNSRSEMNVSTLELGDSALYLCASSLSSGGTDEQFFGPGTRLTVL.

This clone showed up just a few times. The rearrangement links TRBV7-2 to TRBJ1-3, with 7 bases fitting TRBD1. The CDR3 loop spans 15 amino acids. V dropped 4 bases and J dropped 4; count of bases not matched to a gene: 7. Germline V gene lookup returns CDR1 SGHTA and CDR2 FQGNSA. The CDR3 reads CASSYTGDSGNTIYF. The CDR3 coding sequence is TGTGCCAGCAGCTATACAGGGGATTCGGGAAACACCATATATTTT.